The source of this T cell receptor beta chain is a study of T cell responses to AZD1222 COVID-19 vaccine. Regarding the study as a whole: Mapped onto spike, vaccine-associated CD4 TCRs spanned it and were dominant at 160-218 and 743-854. Clonal diversity was possibly underestimated, and the donors were mostly white British, with more females. When two AZD1222 doses had been given, Spike-specific TCR breadth and depth rose.

This table comes from immunoSEQ multiplex PCR, and its TCRdb copy is limited to in-frame clones, with some not included. The sample contains around 130,000 clones, over 90% of which appear only once. On this clone: Its antigen is unknown.

The CDR3 has 13 residues. The V and J ends lost 1 base and 4 bases respectively, with 7 bases between them. CDR1 LNHDA and CDR2 SQIVND come from the germline V gene (reference sequence). The rearrangement uses TRBV19 and TRBJ1-1; D uncertain. This receptor was obtained from an adult in good health. Sequencing used peripheral blood, obtained on day 0 of AZD1222 vaccination. CDR3 residues: CASSIARGTEAFF. In DNA, the CDR3 is TGTGCCAGTAGTATAGCGCGTGGCACTGAAGCTTTCTTT.